The 18 T cell receptor beta chains reported below all come from one sample, sequenced in a study of cytomegalovirus exposure and HLA in healthy donors. 60 Vbeta and 13 Jbeta primers were used in PCR. Only in-frame clones appear in the TCRdb table, and some are missing; sequencing was by immunoSEQ multiplex PCR. The table has over 150,000 clones, around 74% seen once. Sequenced sample: PBMCs. The receptors were sampled from a male donor in good health and CMV-seronegative.

The chain uses TRBV4-1 and TRBJ1-4; tentative D call: TRBD1 (6 bases). Germline V gene data show CDR1 as MGHRA and CDR2 as YSYEKL. V shed 1 base and J shed 8 bases, with 11 bases lying between them. The CDR3 runs to 14 residues. CDR3 in DNA: TGCGCCAGCAGCCAAGCAGGGGCGGCAGAAAAACTGTTTTTT. Encoded protein: CASSQAGAAEKLFF.

Concerning this clone itself: At one end the junction does not follow the germline gene, possibly because of a read error. In DNA form, the CDR3 reads TGCGCCACGGGGGACGGCGGGAGGGCAGCAGATACGCAGTATTTT. Translating it yields CATGDGGRAADTQYF. The rearrangement uses TRBV5-4 and TRBJ2-3; 9 nucleotides agree with TRBD2. Per the germline V gene, CDR1 is SGHNT and CDR2 is YYREEE (reference sequence). This CDR3 has 15 residues.

The V and J genes are TRBV5-5 and TRBJ2-1; 12 bases align to TRBD2. Per the germline V gene, CDR1 is SGHKS and CDR2 is YYEKEE (reference sequence). V was clipped by 4 bases and J by 0 bases; unmatched bases: 11. The CDR3 consists of 19 residues. The CDR3 protein is CASSDPGLAGRSSYNEQFF. The CDR3 nucleotides read TGTGCCAGCAGCGATCCGGGACTAGCGGGTAGGAGCTCCTACAATGAGCAGTTCTTC.

The count of this clone is one. The V and J genes are TRBV19 and TRBJ1-1, with 9 bases aligning to TRBD1. This CDR3 has 14 amino acids. V dropped 5 bases and J dropped 5; count of bases not matched to a gene: 6. Germline assignment: CDR1 LNHDA and CDR2 SQIVND (reference sequence). CDR3 in amino acids: CASSSGQGSTEAFF. The CDR3 DNA reads TGTGCCAGTAGTTCGGGACAGGGAAGTACTGAAGCTTTCTTT.

The chain carries TRBV9 and TRBJ2-2, with 8 bases matching TRBD2. The CDR3 sequence is 15 residues long. Germline V gene data show CDR1 as SGDLS and CDR2 as YYNGEE. Trimming at V came to 0 bases and at J to 5 bases, leaving 3 bases not matched to a gene. CDR3 coding DNA: TGTGCCAGCAGCGTAGGGGGACTAGTAACCGGGGAGCTGTTTTTT. This translates into CASSVGGLVTGELFF.

The table lists this clone with a count of one. The chain joins TRBV6-5 to TRBJ1-1, with D maybe TRBD1 (6 bases). The CDR3 covers 16 residues. V gave up 2 bases and J gave up 4 bases, with 17 bases separating them. Per germline, CDR1 MNHEY and CDR2 SVGAGI. CDR3 region: CASSYGGGGLFTEAFF. The DNA of the CDR3 is TGTGCCAGCAGTTACGGTGGGGGCGGTTTGTTCACTGAAGCTTTCTTT.

The chain combines TRBV30 with TRBJ2-3; weak D call: TRBD2 (6 bases). Germline loops: CDR1 GTSNPN, CDR2 SVGIG (reference sequence). The CDR3 contains 14 residues. V lost 2 bases and J 2 bases, leaving 11 bases between the germline ends. In DNA form, the CDR3 reads TGTGCCTGGAGTACTAGCACCCCCACAGATACGCAGTATTTT. It is translated as CAWSTSTPTDTQYF. Using reference TRBV30 and TRBJ2-3 for the parts outside the CDR3, the full variable domain is SQTIHQWPATLVQPVGSPLSLECTVEGTSNPNLYWYRQAAGRGLQLLFYSVGIGQISSEVPQNLSASRPQDRQFILSSKKLLLSDSGFYLCAWSTSTPTDTQYFGPGTRLTVL.

This clone is a singleton in its sample. V is TRBV30 and J is TRBJ2-5; TRBD2 aligns across 9 bases. V dropped 2 bases and J dropped 7; count of bases not matched to a gene: 8. This CDR3 is built from 14 residues. CDR1 and CDR2 (germline): GTSNPN, SVGIG (reference sequence). DNA for the CDR3: TGTGCCTGGAGTAGGGCGGGAGGGCCGGGGACCCAGTACTTC. It is translated as CAWSRAGGPGTQYF.

This chain links TRBV11-3 with TRBJ2-1; 7 nucleotides agree with TRBD2. V shed 5 bases and J 9 bases; nucleotides not matched to a gene: 13. From germline, CDR1 is SGHNT and CDR2 YENEEA. This CDR3 has 15 residues. CDR3 in DNA: TGTGCCAGCAGCCTAATAGCGGGTTCGAGGGGTGAGCAGTTCTTC. As protein: CASSLIAGSRGEQFF.

V is TRBV7-9 and J is TRBJ2-2; 10 bases match TRBD2. The CDR3 is made up of 15 amino acids. Germline V gene sequence: CDR1 SEHNR, CDR2 FQNEAQ (reference sequence). V gave up 5 bases and J gave up 4 bases; unmatched junction bases: 4. In DNA, the CDR3 is TGTGCCAGCAGCCCGAGACTAGCGGGCACCGGGGAGCTGTTTTTT. The encoded protein is CASSPRLAGTGELFF.

This chain links TRBV2 with TRBJ1-3; 7 nucleotides align to TRBD1. Looked up from germline, CDR1 is SNHLY and CDR2 is FYNNEI. CDR3 size: 14 residues. After removal of 6 bases from V and 4 bases from J, the junction contained 6 bases not matched to a gene. The CDR3 spells CASREQGQGNTIYF. The CDR3 DNA reads as TGTGCCAGCAGGGAACAGGGGCAAGGAAACACCATATATTTT.

This chain connects TRBV5-1 to TRBJ1-3; D remains ambiguous. Germline V CDR1 and CDR2: SGHRS, YFSETQ. This CDR3 region has 14 residues. V was cut by 4 bases and J by 4 bases, with 12 bases left in between. For the CDR3, the DNA is TGCGCCAGCAGCCCCGGAGGCTTAGGAAACACCATATATTTT. This sequence encodes CASSPGGLGNTIYF.

The V call is TRBV6-6, the J call TRBJ2-5; D is possibly TRBD1 (5 bases). The germline CDR1 and CDR2 sequences are MNHNY and SVGAGI (reference sequence). The V end lost 6 bases, the J end lost 2 bases, and 10 bases lay between the germline ends. This CDR3 spans 13 amino acids. This CDR3 is CASSTGRQETQYF. CDR3 nucleotides: TGTGCCAGCAGCACAGGACGACAAGAGACCCAGTACTTC.

The J gene is TRBJ1-2, the V gene TRBV28, with TRBD1 identical over 7 bases. J gave up 8 bases and V 6 bases, and 9 bases lay outside the gene matches. CDR1 is MDHEN and CDR2 is SYDVKM in the germline V gene. There are 13 residues in the CDR3. The CDR3 spells CASSPLDRWGYTF. The CDR3 DNA reads as TGTGCCAGCAGCCCCTTGGACAGGTGGGGCTACACCTTC.

The chain couples TRBV2 to TRBJ2-4; 8 bases line up with TRBD1. After removal of 6 bases from V and 5 bases from J, the junction contained 6 bases not matched to a gene. CDR1 and CDR2 (germline): SNHLY, FYNNEI. The CDR3 totals 14 residues. CDR3 loop: CASRRPGGENIQYF. The CDR3, as DNA: TGTGCCAGCAGGCGCCCAGGGGGCGAAAACATTCAGTACTTC. The full variable domain, rest sourced from reference TRBV2 and TRBJ2-4, is EPEVTQTPSHQVTQMGQEVILRCVPISNHLYFYWYRQILGQKVEFLVSFYNNEISEKSEIFDDQFSVERPDGSNFTLKIRSTKLEDSAMYFCASRRPGGENIQYFGAGTRLSVL.

This clone was found once. The V gene is TRBV2, the J gene TRBJ1-2; TRBD1 matches 12 bases. V dropped 5 bases and J dropped 7; count of bases not matched to a gene: 11. The CDR3 is 16 residues long. Germline V lookup: CDR1 SNHLY, CDR2 FYNNEI. CDR3 sequence (DNA): TGTGCCAGCAGTTCCCGGGACAGGGGGCGTCAGGGTGGCTACACCTTC. This codes for CASSSRDRGRQGGYTF.

The J gene is TRBJ2-2, the V gene TRBV28; maybe TRBD2 (6 bases). With 9 bases removed from V and 6 bases from J, the gap between germline ends came to 26 bases. CDR1 MDHEN and CDR2 SYDVKM come from the germline V gene. This CDR3 has 17 amino acids. This CDR3 reads CASLEGKGVGGSGELFF. The DNA for the CDR3 is TGTGCCAGTCTGGAGGGCAAGGGCGTGGGTGGCTCCGGGGAGCTGTTTTTT.

This clone was observed once. The chain is built from TRBV6-1 and TRBJ2-1; 7 bases align to TRBD2. Germline V CDR1 and CDR2: MNHNS, SASEGT. The CDR3 extends over 15 amino acids. V was pared by 4 bases and J by 0 bases, with 3 bases of the junction left unmatched. In DNA form, the CDR3 reads TGTGCCAGCAGTGCGGGCGGGAGCTCCTACAATGAGCAGTTCTTC. It translates to CASSAGGSSYNEQFF.